The 21 T cell receptor beta chains below all came from one sample that was sequenced in a study of CD8+ T cells in alopecia areata. The treatment denotes: oral pan-JAK inhibitor, 5-10 mg twice daily. In each case, RNA was isolated and then reverse transcribed into cDNA as the sequencing template. Sequenced by immunoSEQ multiplex PCR; TCRdb stores in-frame clones only, minus some. The sample has 200,000 to 250,000 clones, around 65% seen once. Sample: CD4+ T cells sorted from blood, taken at week 44, from a patient treated with tofacitinib. All receptors derive from a human donor with alopecia areata.

The chain combines TRBV2 with TRBJ2-7, with D perhaps TRBD1 or TRBD2 (5 bases each). This CDR3 is built from 14 residues. The germline V gene has CDR1 SNHLY and CDR2 FYNNEI. V was clipped by 0 bases and J by 4 bases, with 10 bases between them. The CDR3 loop reads CASSEALRGYEQYF. CDR3 bases: TGTGCCAGCAGTGAAGCGCTGAGGGGATACGAGCAGTACTTC.

The chain uses TRBV15 and TRBJ2-7; D is perhaps TRBD2 (7 bases). The germline CDR1 and CDR2 sequences are LNHNV and YYDKDF (reference sequence). CDR3 length: 17 residues. Trimming cost V 0 bases and J 0 bases, with 15 bases left between them. The chain's CDR3 is CATSRDLGGGPSYEQYF. The DNA of the CDR3 is TGTGCCACCAGCAGAGATCTCGGCGGGGGCCCCTCCTACGAGCAGTACTTC.

The rearrangement joins TRBV30 to TRBJ1-1, with D unresolved. This CDR3 is built from 12 residues. Germline V gene lookup returns CDR1 GTSNPN and CDR2 SVGIG (reference sequence). V shed 6 bases and J shed 0 bases, with 8 bases lying between them. DNA of the CDR3: TGTGCCTGTCGCAGCGTGAACACTGAAGCTTTCTTT. It translates to CACRSVNTEAFF.

This clone showed up just a few times. V is TRBV7-2 and J is TRBJ2-3; D gene unclear. The CDR3 length is 16 residues. Deletions cut 2 bases from V and 2 bases from J, with 14 bases between. Germline V gene lookup returns CDR1 SGHTA and CDR2 FQGNSA. This CDR3 is CASSLSPLHVTDTQYF. The CDR3 coding sequence is TGTGCCAGCAGCTTAAGCCCCCTTCATGTCACAGATACGCAGTATTTT.

The rearrangement links TRBV4-3 to TRBJ2-7; D may be TRBD1 (5 bases). CDR1 LGHNA and CDR2 YSLEER come from the germline V gene. The length of the CDR3 is 13 residues. V dropped 3 bases and J dropped 3 bases, with 9 bases sitting between them. For the CDR3, the DNA is TGCGCCAGCAGCCAGAAAGACAGCTACGAGCAGTACTTC. It translates to CASSQKDSYEQYF.

This chain links TRBV30 with TRBJ1-6; TRBD1 might be the D (5 bases). This CDR3 is built from 16 residues. Looked up from germline, CDR1 is GTSNPN and CDR2 is SVGIG (reference sequence). V lost 5 bases and J lost 7, with 21 bases in between. CDR3 bases: TGTGCCTGGCTACCTACAGGAGCTAATACGAATTCACCCCTCCACTTT. Protein product: CAWLPTGANTNSPLHF.

This clone was recorded a few times. The V call is TRBV29-1, the J call TRBJ1-2; D unresolved. V dropped 5 bases and J dropped 2 bases, with 6 bases sitting between them. The CDR3 runs 11 residues. Germline lookup yields CDR1 SQVTM and CDR2 ANQGSEA. Here the CDR3 reads CSVSKNYGYTF. The CDR3 DNA reads as TGCAGCGTTTCCAAGAACTATGGCTACACCTTC.

The CDR3: CASSQPGRNNEQFF. The CDR3 nucleotides are TGTGCCAGCAGCCAACCGGGACGAAACAATGAGCAGTTCTTC. J is TRBJ2-1 and V is TRBV14; D is tentatively TRBD1 or TRBD2 (5 bases each). Germline lookup yields CDR1 SGHDN and CDR2 FVKESK. With 2 bases removed from V and 5 bases from J, the gap between germline ends came to 10 bases. This CDR3 has 14 residues. Filled out from reference TRBV14 and TRBJ2-1, the complete variable domain reads EAGVTQFPSHSVIEKGQTVTLRCDPISGHDNLYWYRRVMGKEIKFLLHFVKESKQDESGMPNNRFLAERTGGTYSTLKVQPAELEDSGVYFCASSQPGRNNEQFFGPGTRLTVL.

This chain connects TRBV12-2 to TRBJ1-5. TRBV12-2 is a listed pseudogene. The CDR3 is made up of 17 amino acids. The CDR3 DNA reads TGTGCAAGTCGCCTAGCCAGACGGACTGATAGCAATCAGCCCCAGCATTTT. Residues: CASRLARRTDSNQPQHF.

A few counts support this clone. V gene TRBV4-1 combines with J gene TRBJ2-1, with 9 bases lining up with TRBD2. Trimming cost V 5 bases and J 5 bases; bases outside gene matches: 10. This CDR3 has 16 amino acids. Germline V lookup: CDR1 MGHRA, CDR2 YSYEKL. CDR3 sequence reads: CASSTLAGVSDNEQFF. The DNA of the CDR3 is TGCGCCAGCAGCACCTTAGCGGGGGTATCCGACAATGAGCAGTTCTTC.

The chain is built from TRBV6-5 and TRBJ2-7, with a weak D call TRBD1 (5 bases). This CDR3 region has 14 residues. The germline CDR1 and CDR2 sequences are MNHEY and SVGAGI. V gave up 8 bases and J gave up 4 bases, with 18 bases separating them. CDR3 region: CASGMGLPPYEQYF. DNA for the CDR3: TGTGCCAGCGGTATGGGGCTACCGCCGTACGAGCAGTACTTC.

This chain joins TRBV29-1 and TRBJ1-2, with TRBD1 identical over 7 bases. The germline V gene has CDR1 SQVTM and CDR2 ANQGSEA. This CDR3 spans 14 amino acids. The V gene end was trimmed by 3 bases and the J gene end by 4 bases; junction bases not matched to a gene: 8. The CDR3 here is CSVEETGTLYGYTF. CDR3 nucleotides: TGCAGCGTTGAGGAGACAGGGACCCTCTATGGCTACACCTTC. The complete variable domain, with remaining parts taken from reference TRBV29-1 and TRBJ1-2, reads SAVISQKPSRDICQRGTSLTIQCQVDSQVTMMFWYRQQPGQSLTLIATANQGSEATYESGFVIDKFPISRPNLTFSTLTVSNMSPEDSSIYLCSVEETGTLYGYTFGSGTRLTVV.

Only one count was recorded for this clone. J is TRBJ1-1 and V is TRBV30; 7 nucleotides line up with TRBD1. The CDR3 has 13 residues. With V trimmed by 3 bases and J by 5 bases, 6 bases remained unmatched. CDR1 and CDR2 from the germline V gene are GTSNPN and SVGIG (reference sequence). CDR3 in amino acids: CAWSRGVLTEAFF. The CDR3 DNA reads as TGTGCCTGGAGCAGGGGGGTATTGACTGAAGCTTTCTTT.

The gene calls are TRBV2 and TRBJ1-2; D perhaps matches TRBD1 (6 bases). CDR3 length: 13 amino acids. V was trimmed by 3 bases and J by 6 bases, leaving 11 bases between them. CDR1 and CDR2 (germline): SNHLY, FYNNEI. The CDR3 sequence is CASSDRAGDGYTF. CDR3 bases: TGTGCCAGCAGTGACCGGGCAGGGGATGGCTACACCTTC.

This clone was detected only a few times. The genes are TRBV27 and TRBJ1-1, with D uncertain. Germline V gene lookup returns CDR1 MNHEY and CDR2 SMNVEV (reference sequence). V was pared by 2 bases and J by 5 bases, with 15 bases between. The CDR3 has 15 amino acids. The CDR3 region has the DNA TGTGCCAGCAGTTTAAAGGGCGGATTGGGGACTGAAGCTTTCTTT. This gives the protein CASSLKGGLGTEAFF.

V usage is TRBV19 and J usage is TRBJ2-3; 12 bases agree with TRBD1. From germline, CDR1 is LNHDA and CDR2 SQIVND (reference sequence). The CDR3 sequence is 16 residues long. V shed 5 bases, J shed 5 bases, and the junction held 8 bases outside the gene matches. The CDR3 coding sequence is TGTGCCAGTAGTTACCGGGACAGGGGGCGCGGAGATACGCAGTATTTT. Translated: CASSYRDRGRGDTQYF.

The genes are TRBV29-1 and TRBJ2-3; D uncertain. V lost 2 bases and J 2 bases, leaving 14 bases between the germline ends. Germline CDR1 is SQVTM and CDR2 is ANQGSEA. CDR3 length: 15 amino acids. DNA for the CDR3: TGCAGCGTTGAACTCGTCGGCCTACTCACAGATACGCAGTATTTT. It is translated as CSVELVGLLTDTQYF.

The chain uses TRBV2 and TRBJ1-6; no definite D call. V lost 8 bases and J lost 8, with 10 bases in between. Germline V gene data show CDR1 as SNHLY and CDR2 as FYNNEI. CDR3 size: 12 residues. The CDR3 sequence: CASDIEDSPLHF. DNA for the CDR3: TGTGCCAGCGACATCGAGGATTCACCCCTCCACTTT.

This clone was seen a few times. This rearrangement joins TRBV25-1 to TRBJ2-1, with TRBD2 matching over 8 bases. V gave up 6 bases and J gave up 2 bases; unmatched junction bases: 6. The V gene's germline CDR1 is MGHDK and CDR2 SYGVNS. The CDR3 length is 15 residues. The CDR3 spells CASRATSGPYNEQFF. CDR3 nucleotide sequence: TGTGCCAGCAGGGCCACTAGCGGACCCTACAATGAGCAGTTCTTC.

This clone was picked up one time. The V and J genes are TRBV18 and TRBJ2-1; D unresolved. This CDR3 spans 13 amino acids. Between the trimmed V and J ends, which lost 2 bases and 8 bases, there was a span of 10 bases. CDR1 is KGHSH, CDR2 LQKENI, per germline. The CDR3 DNA reads as TGTGCCAGCTCACCAAACTGGGCGGATGAGCAGTTCTTC. Amino acids: CASSPNWADEQFF.

The genes are TRBV7-2 and TRBJ2-3; TRBD2 is a possible D gene (5 bases). The CDR3 is made up of 15 amino acids. Germline CDR1 reads SGHTA; CDR2 reads FQGNSA. Trimming left V 5 bases short and J 2 bases short, with 14 bases between. The CDR3 loop is CASSPRLPDTDTQYF. The CDR3 region has the DNA TGTGCCAGCAGCCCCCGACTACCGGACACAGATACGCAGTATTTT.